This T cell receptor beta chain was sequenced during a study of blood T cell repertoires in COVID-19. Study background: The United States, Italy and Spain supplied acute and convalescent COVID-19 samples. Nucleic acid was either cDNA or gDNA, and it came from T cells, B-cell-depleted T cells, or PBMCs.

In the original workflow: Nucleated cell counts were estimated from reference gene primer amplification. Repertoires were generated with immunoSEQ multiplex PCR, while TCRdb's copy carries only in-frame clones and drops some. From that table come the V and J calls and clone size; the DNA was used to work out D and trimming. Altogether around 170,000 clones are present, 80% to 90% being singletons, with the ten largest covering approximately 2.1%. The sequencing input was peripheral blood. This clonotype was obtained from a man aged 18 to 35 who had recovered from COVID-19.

CDR3 DNA: TGTGCCAGCAGCGCGAGCGGGGGCCTCTACGAGCAGTACTTC. It codes for CASSASGGLYEQYF. The chain uses TRBV7-2 and TRBJ2-7; 8 positions match TRBD2. V lost 5 bases to trimming and J lost 3 bases; unmatched junction nucleotides: 6. From germline, CDR1 is SGHTA and CDR2 FQGNSA. This CDR3 is built from 14 residues.